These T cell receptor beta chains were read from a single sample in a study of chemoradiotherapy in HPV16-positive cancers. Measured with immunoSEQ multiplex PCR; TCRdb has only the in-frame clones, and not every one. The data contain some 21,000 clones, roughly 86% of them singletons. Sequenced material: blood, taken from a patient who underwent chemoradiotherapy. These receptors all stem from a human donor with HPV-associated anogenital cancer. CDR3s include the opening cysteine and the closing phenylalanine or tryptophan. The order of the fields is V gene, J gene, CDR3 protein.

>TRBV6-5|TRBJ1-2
CASSPGRNYGYTF
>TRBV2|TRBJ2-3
CASARGDSTDTQYF
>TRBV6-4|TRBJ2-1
CASSGSAGGPPLDEQFF
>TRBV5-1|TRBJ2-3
CASGWSASFTDTQYF
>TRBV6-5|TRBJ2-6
CASRAFASGANVLTF
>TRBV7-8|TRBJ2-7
CASSSRLNGGLYEQYF
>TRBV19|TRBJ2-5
CASSIGLRRGQETQYF
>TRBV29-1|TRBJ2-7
CSVSGLAASYEQYF
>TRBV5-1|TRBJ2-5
CASSLSSGGLHHETQYF
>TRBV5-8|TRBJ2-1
CASSLAGRGPSYNEQFF
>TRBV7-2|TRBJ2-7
CASSPTDVEQYF
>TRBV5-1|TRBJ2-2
CASSLQGAPTGELFF
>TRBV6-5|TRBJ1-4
CASSYESGEKLFF